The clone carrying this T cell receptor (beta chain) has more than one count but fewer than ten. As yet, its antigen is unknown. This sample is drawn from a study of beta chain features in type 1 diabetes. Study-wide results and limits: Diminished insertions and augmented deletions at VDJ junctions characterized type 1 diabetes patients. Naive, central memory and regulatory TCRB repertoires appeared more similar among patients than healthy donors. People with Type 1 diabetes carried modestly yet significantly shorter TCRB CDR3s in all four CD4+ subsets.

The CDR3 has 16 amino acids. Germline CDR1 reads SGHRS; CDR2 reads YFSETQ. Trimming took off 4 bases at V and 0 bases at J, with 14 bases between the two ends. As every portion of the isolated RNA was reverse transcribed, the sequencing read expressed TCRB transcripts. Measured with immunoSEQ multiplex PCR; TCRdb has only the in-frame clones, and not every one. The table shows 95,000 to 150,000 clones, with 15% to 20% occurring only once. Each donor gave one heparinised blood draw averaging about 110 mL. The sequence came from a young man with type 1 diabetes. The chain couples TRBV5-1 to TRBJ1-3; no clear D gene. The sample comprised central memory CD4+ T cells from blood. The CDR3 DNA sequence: TGCGCCAGCAGCCTGGGAGATGCTATCTCTGGAAACACCATATATTTT. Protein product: CASSLGDAISGNTIYF.